Listed below are T cell receptor beta chains from one sample, sequenced in a study of blood T cell repertoires in COVID-19. Libraries were prepared by immunoSEQ multiplex PCR; TCRdb keeps only in-frame clonotypes and omits some of them. The data contain around 220,000 clones, roughly four fifths of them singletons. Sequenced material: peripheral blood. The receptors were sampled from a woman aged 80 or over with COVID-19, enrolled during active disease. Each CDR3 is given with its conserved first and last residue. Fields, in order: V gene, J gene, CDR3 length, clone size, D gene, CDR3 protein, CDR3 DNA. D genes are given only for firm matches. Rows give clone size only sometimes, using once, few, many, or a class for an expanded clone.

TRBV15,TRBJ1-2,14,NA,NA,CATSPLAGHYGYTF,TGTGCCACCAGCCCATTAGCGGGTCACTATGGCTACACCTTC
TRBV19,TRBJ1-5,14,NA,NA,CASSMRDSNQPQHF,TGTGCCAGTAGTATGAGGGATAGCAATCAGCCCCAGCATTTT
TRBV9,TRBJ1-1,13,NA,NA,CASSVHGDTEAFF,TGTGCCAGCAGCGTACACGGAGACACTGAAGCTTTCTTT
TRBV28,TRBJ1-3,14,NA,TRBD1,CASSRDRVGNTIYF,TGTGCCAGCAGCCGCGACAGGGTCGGAAACACCATATATTTT
TRBV9,TRBJ1-2,13,NA,NA,CASSVGGQGSYTF,TGTGCCAGCAGCGTAGGAGGGCAGGGGAGCTACACCTTC
TRBV5-5,TRBJ2-2,13,NA,TRBD2,CASQRGGPGELFF,TGTGCCAGCCAGCGGGGGGGCCCCGGGGAGCTGTTTTTT
TRBV27,TRBJ2-7,14,NA,TRBD1,CASSTTGSSYEQYF,TGTGCCAGCAGTACGACAGGGAGCTCCTACGAGCAGTACTTC
TRBV11-3,TRBJ2-1,15,NA,TRBD2,CASSPRLADYNEQFF,TGTGCCAGCAGCCCTCGACTAGCGGACTACAATGAGCAGTTCTTC
TRBV27,TRBJ2-3,16,once,NA,CASSPLTGIVTDTQYF,TGTGCCAGCAGTCCCCTTACAGGGATAGTCACAGATACGCAGTATTTT
TRBV19,TRBJ2-2,15,NA,TRBD2,CASSISSGGTGELFF,TGTGCCAGTAGTATTTCTAGCGGGGGGACCGGGGAGCTGTTTTTT
TRBV16,TRBJ1-6,16,NA,NA,CASSQSPRQGNSPLHF,TGTGCCAGCAGCCAATCGCCGAGGCAGGGTAATTCACCCCTCCACTTT
TRBV2,TRBJ1-1,12,NA,NA,CASLSVNTEAFF,TGTGCCAGCTTATCAGTGAACACTGAAGCTTTCTTT
TRBV27,TRBJ1-1,11,NA,NA,CASKRRGEAFF,TGTGCCAGCAAGCGCAGGGGTGAAGCTTTCTTT
TRBV4-1,TRBJ1-3,19,NA,TRBD1,CASSQDRGLSAVSGNTIYF,TGCGCCAGCAGCCAGGACAGGGGGCTTTCTGCAGTATCTGGAAACACCATATATTTT
TRBV6-5,TRBJ2-7,12,NA,TRBD1,CASIGQGGEQYF,TGTGCCAGCATTGGACAGGGCGGGGAGCAGTACTTC
TRBV6-2/TRBV6-3,TRBJ2-7,15,once,TRBD1,CASSYAGQGVYEQYF,TGTGCCAGCAGTTACGCGGGACAGGGTGTATACGAGCAGTACTTC
TRBV19,TRBJ1-3,15,NA,TRBD1,CASSRPGTGGNTIYF,TGTGCCAGTAGTCGACCCGGGACAGGAGGAAACACCATATATTTT
TRBV4-3,TRBJ1-1,15,NA,NA,CASSQAGIMNTEAFF,TGCGCCAGCAGCCAAGCAGGGATCATGAACACTGAAGCTTTCTTT
TRBV12-3/TRBV12-4,TRBJ1-2,13,few,TRBD1,CASSKGQGYGYTF,TGTGCCAGCAGCAAGGGACAGGGCTATGGCTACACCTTC
TRBV21-1,TRBJ1-4,13,NA,NA,CASSKGGQGKLFF,TGTGCCAGCAGCAAAGGAGGACAGGGAAAACTGTTTTTT
TRBV19,TRBJ1-1,16,NA,NA,CASSMEGSGAQTEAFF,TGTGCCAGTAGTATGGAGGGGTCGGGCGCTCAGACTGAAGCTTTCTTT
TRBV5-6,TRBJ1-3,15,NA,NA,CASSLGRAAGNTIYF,TGTGCCAGCAGCTTGGGGAGGGCGGCTGGAAACACCATATATTTT
TRBV19,TRBJ1-5,15,NA,TRBD1,CASSIGDRAYQPQHF,TGTGCCAGTAGTATTGGCGACAGGGCCTATCAGCCCCAGCATTTT
TRBV2,TRBJ2-7,13,NA,TRBD1,CATRDSGPYEQYF,TGTGCCACGAGGGACAGCGGCCCCTACGAGCAGTACTTC
TRBV5-1,TRBJ1-2,15,once,NA,CASSAQALANYGYTF,TGCGCCAGCAGCGCGCAGGCATTAGCTAACTATGGCTACACCTTC
TRBV5-6,TRBJ1-2,15,NA,NA,CASSLREQGGYGYTF,TGTGCCAGCAGCTTGAGGGAACAGGGTGGGTATGGCTACACCTTC
TRBV20-1,TRBJ1-1,11,few,NA,CSAGGDTEAFF,TGCAGTGCAGGGGGAGACACTGAAGCTTTCTTT
TRBV7-3,TRBJ2-3,15,NA,NA,CASSFWAGKTDTQYF,TGTGCCAGCAGCTTCTGGGCGGGGAAGACAGATACGCAGTATTTT
TRBV5-1,TRBJ1-1,13,NA,TRBD1,CASSSPGQLEAFF,TGCGCCAGCAGCTCGCCGGGACAGTTAGAAGCTTTCTTT
TRBV7-3,TRBJ2-1,16,NA,TRBD1,CASSLSVGTGYNEQFF,TGTGCCAGCAGCTTATCAGTCGGGACAGGGTACAATGAGCAGTTCTTC
TRBV5-1,TRBJ1-1,17,NA,NA,CASNKGQGFGIVTEAFF,TGCGCCAGCAACAAAGGGCAGGGATTCGGTATTGTCACTGAAGCTTTCTTT
TRBV6-2/TRBV6-3,TRBJ1-5,15,NA,TRBD1,CASSYGTGNNQPQHF,TGTGCCAGCAGTTACGGGACAGGGAACAATCAGCCCCAGCATTTT
TRBV5-5,TRBJ1-5,13,NA,NA,CASSLEGGQPQHF,TGTGCCAGCAGCTTGGAGGGAGGCCAGCCCCAGCATTTT
TRBV3-1/TRBV3-2,TRBJ1-2,16,few,NA,CASSQDLTTTNYGYTF,TGTGCCAGCAGCCAAGATTTGACAACGACTAACTATGGCTACACCTTC
TRBV7-2,TRBJ2-1,14,once,TRBD2,CASSLIAGVNEQFF,TGTGCCAGCAGCTTAATAGCGGGAGTAAATGAGCAGTTCTTC
TRBV9,TRBJ1-3,19,many,TRBD1,CASSAAGGQGAFSGNTIYF,TGTGCCAGCAGCGCCGCCGGGGGACAGGGGGCCTTCTCTGGAAACACCATATATTTT
TRBV6-2/TRBV6-3,TRBJ2-3,11,few,NA,CASSYSSLQYF,TGTGCCAGCAGTTACTCTAGCCTGCAGTATTTT
TRBV5-1,TRBJ1-1,14,once,TRBD1,CASSTQGGGTEAFF,TGCGCCAGCTCCACACAGGGGGGCGGCACTGAAGCTTTCTTT
TRBV6-6,TRBJ2-2,16,NA,TRBD1,CASRETGTANTGELFF,TGTGCCAGCAGAGAGACCGGGACAGCGAACACCGGGGAGCTGTTTTTT